This is a list of T cell receptor beta chains from one sample in a study of blood T cell repertoires in COVID-19. Generated by immunoSEQ multiplex PCR, the TCRdb table keeps only in-frame clones and is missing some. Of 250,000 to 300,000 clones in the sample, 70% to 90% were seen once. The sequenced sample was PBMCs or T cells enriched from blood (not recorded which). Receptors originate from a woman aged 50 to 65 who had recovered from COVID-19. CDR3s include the opening cysteine and the closing phenylalanine or tryptophan. The D gene is left open where the match is weak.

CDR3 protein	J gene	V gene	D gene
CASAFGTDTQYF	TRBJ2-3	TRBV28	NA
CASSYLGTSGYNEQFF	TRBJ2-1	TRBV6-5	TRBD2
CASSDSHREAFF	TRBJ1-1	TRBV13	NA
CASSSDPGGVYYEQYF	TRBJ2-7	TRBV28	TRBD2
CASGWDSNYGYTF	TRBJ1-2	TRBV10-1	TRBD1
CASSSHRGYTEAFF	TRBJ1-1	TRBV6-5	TRBD1
CASSTGTGAYNEQFF	TRBJ2-1	TRBV19	TRBD1
CASSIQGVVMAEAFF	TRBJ1-1	TRBV19	TRBD1
CASSFDGNDRGEKLFF	TRBJ1-4	TRBV28	NA
CASSSTGGSYEQYF	TRBJ2-7	TRBV5-6	TRBD1
CASSLARTSGRNAYEQYF	TRBJ2-7	TRBV7-2	TRBD2
CASSDGGLAGIDEQFF	TRBJ2-1	TRBV6-1	TRBD2
CASSPRGTSAKNIQYF	TRBJ2-4	TRBV19	NA
CASSQVRASGNTIYF	TRBJ1-3	TRBV4-1	NA
CASRTSSYNEQFF	TRBJ2-1	TRBV5-1	NA
CASSPIGTGNTEAFF	TRBJ1-1	TRBV7-9	TRBD1
CATRQGVLTDTQYF	TRBJ2-3	TRBV2	TRBD1
CASSLDRGYSPLHF	TRBJ1-6	TRBV5-4	TRBD1
CASSIQERSNQPQHF	TRBJ1-5	TRBV2	NA
CASSLVGGEGTQYF	TRBJ2-5	TRBV5-5	NA
CASSQDRGLSPYNEKLFF	TRBJ1-4	TRBV14	NA
CASSQTQGGDSPLHF	TRBJ1-6	TRBV3-1/TRBV3-2	NA
CASSETQGGAFF	TRBJ1-1	TRBV6-1	NA
CASSSGDLYYGYTF	TRBJ1-2	TRBV6-5	NA
CASSYSGISNQPQHF	TRBJ1-5	TRBV6-5	NA
CASRSTGYYGYTF	TRBJ1-2	TRBV28	TRBD1
CASSLARDRAYEQYF	TRBJ2-7	TRBV5-5	TRBD1
CASSPPLAGGGNEQFF	TRBJ2-1	TRBV27	TRBD2
CASSPPGPEQYF	TRBJ2-7	TRBV28	NA
CASSPRPRSEVRNEQFF	TRBJ2-1	TRBV19	NA
CASSWDRTSHEQYF	TRBJ2-7	TRBV2	TRBD1
CSVTGIQETQYF	TRBJ2-5	TRBV29-1	NA
CASRSGTGANQPQHF	TRBJ1-5	TRBV6-5	TRBD1
CASWGLAGVSTDTQYF	TRBJ2-3	TRBV7-9	TRBD2
CASRDRVVNYYEQYF	TRBJ2-7	TRBV27	TRBD1
CASSPRGGTEAFF	TRBJ1-1	TRBV18	NA
CASSPRTSGFHNEQFF	TRBJ2-1	TRBV7-8	TRBD2
CAPGRRDRGPNQPQHF	TRBJ1-5	TRBV24-1	TRBD1
CASSQARGSTDTQYF	TRBJ2-3	TRBV7-9	NA
CASSYLAGGPDNEQFF	TRBJ2-1	TRBV7-3	TRBD2
CASSLDWQTAFF	TRBJ1-1	TRBV7-9	NA
CASSVGGTVSYEQYF	TRBJ2-7	TRBV9	TRBD1
CASSQTKHEQYF	TRBJ2-7	TRBV3-1/TRBV3-2	NA
CASSSPGGPGRNSPLHF	TRBJ1-6	TRBV7-2	NA
CSASDRGSGANVLTF	TRBJ2-6	TRBV20-1	NA
CASSRQAYQETQYF	TRBJ2-5	TRBV28	NA
CASSVGGTSAYNEQFF	TRBJ2-1	TRBV11-2	TRBD2
CASIGGGQGYEKLFF	TRBJ1-4	TRBV28	TRBD1
CSVQTVLTYEQYF	TRBJ2-7	TRBV29-1	NA
CASSLDRGSHNEQFF	TRBJ2-1	TRBV7-2	TRBD1
CASSLSRTDYNEQFF	TRBJ2-1	TRBV5-4	NA
CASSFDSNSPLHF	TRBJ1-6	TRBV5-1	NA
CTSSRERGSSYEQYF	TRBJ2-7	TRBV1	NA
CASSWTGSGNTIYF	TRBJ1-3	TRBV6-5	TRBD1
CASSQAVGGRGEDTQYF	TRBJ2-3	TRBV4-1	NA
CASSYAGYGADTQYF	TRBJ2-3	TRBV6-5	NA